This T cell receptor beta chain derives from a study of blood T cell repertoires in COVID-19. Study information: Specimens from acute and convalescent COVID-19 originated in the United States, Italy and Spain. PBMCs, B-cell-depleted T cells, or T cells provided the cDNA or gDNA that made up the material.

Methods used by the authors: For nucleated cells, counts were estimated from reference gene primer amplification. Only in-frame clones appear in the TCRdb table, and some are missing; sequencing was by immunoSEQ multiplex PCR. The V and J calls and clone size are taken from that table; D and trimming were inferred from the DNA. In the table there are under 250,000 clones, roughly 85% of which are singletons. Seattle researchers signed up patients amid active infection and tracked them longitudinally. Only one count was recorded for this clone. The TCR sequence derives from a man aged 50-60 years with COVID-19, enrolled during active disease. Material for sequencing was peripheral blood.

The CDR3 nucleotides read TGCGCCAGCAGCCAAGACAGGGGGCGCCCCGGTGAGCAGTTCTTC. Translating it yields CASSQDRGRPGEQFF. V and J are TRBV4-1 and TRBJ2-1; 8 bases are a match to TRBD1. The length of the CDR3 is 15 residues. Germline V gives CDR1 MGHRA, CDR2 YSYEKL. V was pared by 0 bases and J by 9 bases, with 7 bases of the junction left unmatched.